This entry concerns a single TCR beta chain. This record belongs to a study of blood T cell repertoires in COVID-19. Sequencing used immunoSEQ multiplex PCR; TCRdb keeps in-frame clones, though not all of them. The sample includes fewer than 200,000 clones, approximately 80% of them seen just once. V lost 2 bases, J lost 2 bases, and 5 bases stayed unmatched. The CDR3 runs 16 residues. Germline lookup yields CDR1 LNHDA and CDR2 SQIVND (reference sequence). The TCR was taken from a woman over 75 with active or convalescent COVID-19. Specimen: peripheral blood. This chain joins TRBV19 and TRBJ2-2, with 7 bases identical to TRBD1. In nucleotides, the CDR3 is TGTGCCAGTAGTATACGAGGGACAGTCAACACCGGGGAGCTGTTTTTT. Translation: CASSIRGTVNTGELFF.